The entry below describes one TCR beta chain. This specimen comes from a study of blood T cell repertoires in COVID-19. Study as a whole: There were acute and convalescent COVID-19 samples, and they came from the United States, Italy and Spain. T cells, B-cell-depleted T cells, or PBMCs provided the cDNA or gDNA that served as material.

The CDR3 sequence is 15 residues long. Trimming cost V 6 bases and J 8 bases, with 17 bases left between them. The germline gives CDR1 MNHEY, CDR2 SVGAGI. Original data processing: Estimates of nucleated cell counts were drawn from the amplification of reference gene primers. The method was immunoSEQ multiplex PCR; TCRdb's version includes in-frame clones alone and lacks a portion of them. V, J and clone size were drawn from that table, and D and trimming were deduced from the DNA. The sample yields around 260,000 clones, 70% to 90% seen once. This TCR was recovered from a human donor in a cohort sampled during active COVID-19. Sequenced sample: peripheral blood. V and J are TRBV6-5 and TRBJ1-6; possible D gene TRBD1, 5 bases. The CDR3: CASSLLGGADSPLHF. CDR3 nucleotide sequence: TGTGCCAGCAGCCTCCTCGGCGGGGCGGATTCACCCCTCCACTTT.